The T cell receptor beta chain under discussion was sequenced for a study of early T cells in non-severe SARS-CoV-2 infection. Study-wide context: Sequencing of bulk RNA from unsorted whole blood was done, without chain pairing. Regarding the study as a whole: Reliance on VDJdb matching favored anti-spike CD8 responses; private and CD4 specificities were missed.

Individually, cDNA molecules had unique molecular identifiers attached to them. TCRdb ran MiXCR on the 5' RACE reads and lists one entry per CDR3 protein. Altogether approximately 56,000 distinct CDR3 sequences are present, 8% to 11% being singletons, with the ten largest covering 6.5%. This clonotype was observed at least ten times. Its antigen is unknown. V was cut by 4 bases and J by 5 bases, with 9 bases left in between. The CDR3 extends over 13 amino acids. Germline values: CDR1 SNHLY, CDR2 FYNNEI. V and J are TRBV2 and TRBJ2-1; D may be TRBD1 or TRBD2 (5 bases each). Sequencing was carried out using whole blood. The clonotype originates from an adult who was a healthcare worker with PCR-confirmed SARS-CoV-2 infection or an uninfected control (not recorded which). The CDR3 DNA reads TGTGCCAGCAGTGTGGGGGATAACAATGAGCAGTTCTTC. As protein: CASSVGDNNEQFF.